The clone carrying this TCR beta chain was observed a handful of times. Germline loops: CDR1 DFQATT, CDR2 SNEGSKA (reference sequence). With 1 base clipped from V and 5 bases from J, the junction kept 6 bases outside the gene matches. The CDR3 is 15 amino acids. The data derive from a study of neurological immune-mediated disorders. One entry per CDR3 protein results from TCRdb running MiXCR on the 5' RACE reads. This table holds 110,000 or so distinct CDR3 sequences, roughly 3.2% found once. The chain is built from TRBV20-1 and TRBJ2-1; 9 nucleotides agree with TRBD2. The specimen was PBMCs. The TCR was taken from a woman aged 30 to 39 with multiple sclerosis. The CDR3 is CSARAAGTSHNEQFF. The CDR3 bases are TGCAGTGCTAGAGCCGCCGGGACTAGCCACAATGAGCAGTTCTTC.